The TCR beta chain under discussion was sequenced for a study of cytomegalovirus exposure and HLA in healthy donors (dated by TCRdb to between 2016 and 2019). With respect to the entire study: According to a later analysis, one platform produced both the approximately 110 validation repertoires and the 730 or so repertoires of the first cohort. To predict cytomegalovirus infection status, the study brought together high-throughput TCR immunosequencing, statistical association of individual TCRs with disease status, and machine learning. The study aimed to test whether signatures of past pathogen exposure could be identified by cataloging public T cell receptors. A separate validation cohort of 100 to 150 different subjects was used in addition to the 666-subject first cohort. What the study reported, not specific to this receptor: Of the cluster scores, around 95% were above 0 in a later analysis, which found that TCRs clustered in the first cohort also tended to co-occur in the approximately 120 validation repertoires. While some public TCRs were present in many individuals, most TCR sequences turned up only very rarely across donors. A later analysis had no HLA typing for the validation cohort, so co-occurrence there was scored across all 120 or so repertoires. The study listed approximately 150 TCR beta chains as associated with cytomegalovirus. In vitro tests confirmed that a few of the cytomegalovirus-associated TCR beta chains recognize cytomegalovirus antigens. The authors suggested that the approach could potentially be extended to other disease states and immunological phenotypes. The classifier was reported to diagnose cytomegalovirus status with high specificity and sensitivity in both the original and validation cohorts.

Donors formed part of the validation cohort, which comprised 120 subjects and was distinct from the first cohort of some 700 subjects. The receptor library was made with the immunoSEQ multiplex PCR assay. The study's processing was this. A statistical classification framework was developed to diagnose cytomegalovirus status using the catalog of TCR beta chain sequences. TCRdb provides this immuneACCESS table in a form limited to in-frame rearrangements. Some clones are lacking; in checked studies, under half of them reflect an unresolved V gene, and why the rest are absent is not known. The V and J calls and clone size come from that table; D and trimming were worked out from the DNA. Recorded for this sample are fewer than 100,000 clones; approximately 95% of them occurred a single time. The ten largest account for 2.1% of the sample. Counted from cysteine to phenylalanine, this CDR3 has 17 amino acids. Here the CDR3 DNA is all that survives: 51 bases in frame from base 1. Based on the germline V gene, the CDR1 and CDR2 sequences are SGHRS and YFSETQ. Trimmed from V: 4 bases; trimmed from J: 9 bases; junction bases lacking a gene match: 15.

Regarding this clone: Its target antigen remains unknown. Qualities for individual bases were not recorded, and no much larger clone is one base off.

The chain employs TRBV5-1 and TRBJ2-1; the central 11 bases match TRBD2. The TCR comes from a woman under 30 in good health and CMV-seronegative. Sequencing used PBMCs. The CDR3 in this case is CASSPQLLAGGVGEQFF. In nucleotides, the sequence is TGCGCCAGCAGCCCCCAGCTTTTAGCGGGAGGGGTAGGTGAGCAGTTCTTC.